The TCR beta chain under discussion was sequenced for a study of blood T cell repertoires in COVID-19. Profiled with immunoSEQ multiplex PCR; TCRdb holds only in-frame clones, not every one. Seen here are roughly 230,000 clones, about 82% observed once, and the top ten hold 5.5% to 7.5%. Germline V lookup: CDR1 SNHLY, CDR2 FYNNEI. The CDR3 is made up of 11 amino acids. The V end was cut by 5 bases, the J end by 9 bases, with 11 bases between. The chain couples TRBV2 to TRBJ2-7; TRBD2 is a possible D gene (5 bases). The sequenced material came from peripheral blood. The sequence derives from a woman aged 60-75 years with active or convalescent COVID-19. CDR3: CASSSGSGQYF. The CDR3, as DNA: TGTGCCAGCAGTTCGGGGAGCGGGCAGTACTTC.